Listed below are T cell receptor beta chains from one sample, sequenced in a study of cytomegalovirus exposure and HLA in healthy donors. Measured with immunoSEQ multiplex PCR; TCRdb has only the in-frame clones, and not every one. The data hold tens of thousands of clones, with around 81% observed a single time. The sequenced sample consisted of PBMCs. The receptors here all came from a man aged 45-65 years in good health and CMV-seronegative. Each CDR3 is given without its conserved first and last residue. D genes are given only for firm matches.

d_gene,v_gene,CDR3aa
TRBD1,TRBV10-3,AISAGQGHSYEQY
.,TRBV2,ASSGQTGLGEQF
TRBD1,TRBV19,ASSLGQGVTDTQY
.,TRBV10-1,ASRDRHYEQY
.,TRBV19,ASSMAGWTTDTQY
.,TRBV19,AKPQMRTEAF
TRBD1,TRBV6-1,ASRILGQNQETQY
.,TRBV7-9,ASSPQGQMNTEAF
TRBD1,TRBV11-2,ASSLAGTGGSKTQY
TRBD1,TRBV10-2,ASSEATGIYEQY
TRBD2,TRBV5-1,ASRPTGGPTGELF
.,TRBV20-1,SAPSETPF
TRBD2,TRBV5-1,ASSTSGNTGELF
TRBD2,TRBV5-6,ASSLTSGGNTGELF
TRBD2,TRBV5-1,ASSNGPSGRLRGTDTQY
TRBD1,TRBV28,ASSQQGTEAF
.,TRBV27,ASSLKWPGWVCEQY
.,TRBV10-1,ASSEGRRDQPQH
.,TRBV27,ASTSGTYTDTQY
.,TRBV4-1,ASTPGPGKGNTIY
.,TRBV6-5,ASSYAPGGSRAEAF
.,TRBV30,AWSVLGRNTEAF
TRBD2,TRBV9,ASSVGREAYNEQF
.,TRBV19,ASSIDLSGLYNEQF
TRBD2,TRBV28,ASSLLGLARDYEQY
.,TRBV15,ATSRGRDHQY
TRBD1,TRBV6-6,ASSLQGYREAF
TRBD1,TRBV5-5,ASSGLMGQATYEQY
TRBD1,TRBV5-1,ASSSTGVSGSEKLF
TRBD1,TRBV6-5,ASSKQGARGYT
TRBD2,TRBV7-9,ASSFGLGGYEQY
.,TRBV10-1,ASSAGQGSYGYT
.,TRBV7-2,ASTSGSSYNEQF
.,TRBV19,ASSIGGTLNTGELF
.,TRBV7-2,ASSLPGHSHEQF
.,TRBV9,ASSVAYAGSNYGYT
.,TRBV7-9,ASSLVGSGYT
TRBD2,TRBV5-6,ASSSAGGNEQF
TRBD1,TRBV23-1,ASSHYGGQGLANYGYT
.,TRBV7-9,ASSLVLSQVAEAF
.,TRBV6-5,ASSITTGELF
TRBD1,TRBV7-6,ASSPDRVDEQF
TRBD1,TRBV11-3,ASSLQGRKTGELF
TRBD1,TRBV2,ASSEDRGSNSPLH
.,TRBV29-1,SVVQGGNEAF
.,TRBV28,ASSVGFGGETGANVLT
TRBD1,TRBV4-3,ASSQGGQVTYEQY
.,TRBV2,AGEDRRPDTQY
TRBD1,TRBV2,ASSEALRTGQYSQRARTEAF
.,TRBV6-5,ASSPPGVETQY
.,TRBV5-4,ASSLDWSGANVLT
.,TRBV30,AWSVRGGPTEAF
.,TRBV6-6,ASNAGGALVNTEAF
TRBD2,TRBV13,ASSLAGVGSYEQY
.,TRBV5-1,ASSSTAYSYEQY
.,TRBV27,ASSLGRSYEQY
TRBD2,TRBV7-2,ASSPGLAASYEQY
.,TRBV19,ASTDAFMNTEAF
TRBD1,TRBV10-1,ASSEYRGTGGNIQY
.,TRBV7-9,ASSSSGGRNGYT